Here is one T cell receptor beta chain with its context. Its specificity is unknown. Germline lookup yields CDR1 SGDLS and CDR2 YYNGEE. V shed 3 bases, J shed 2 bases, and the junction held 5 bases outside the gene matches. The CDR3 runs 15 residues. Here immunoSEQ multiplex PCR was the method, and the copy in TCRdb shows in-frame clones only, minus some. This table has 410,000 or so clones, about 90% appearing once. The data were taken from a study of Ad26.COV2.S vaccination and SARS-CoV-2 variants. Study findings and constraints: Estimates derived from TCR breadth and depth analyses may have underestimated total T cell responses.

Sample treatment: about 20 received Ad26.COV2.S at low or high dose, single or two shots; 5 received placebo; per-sample allocation not given. Day 63 following the first vaccine or placebo injection was when the samples were taken. Based in Boston, the donor was an adult of 18-55 years. This vaccine is an Ad26 vector that expresses the Wuhan-strain SARS-CoV-2 spike. The receptor was derived from a person aged 18-65 years who received the Ad26.COV2.S COVID-19 vaccine or a placebo. The J gene is TRBJ1-5, the V gene TRBV9, with TRBD1 matching 7 bases. The sequenced sample was peripheral blood, obtained in a trial of Ad26.COV2.S vaccine versus placebo. The CDR3 sequence is CASSARGFGNQPQHF. The CDR3 DNA follows: TGTGCCAGCAGCGCCAGGGGGTTCGGCAATCAGCCCCAGCATTTT.